The sequence of this TCR beta chain was determined in a study of blood T cell repertoires in COVID-19. Overall study context: The origin of the acute and convalescent COVID-19 samples was the United States, Italy and Spain. Sources were T cells, B-cell-depleted T cells, or PBMCs; the material itself was cDNA or gDNA.

Assay used: immunoSEQ multiplex PCR; TCRdb lists only in-frame clones, some missing. Of 130,000 to 150,000 clones listed, approximately 80% are singletons. Germline V gives CDR1 SGHTA, CDR2 FQGNSA. After removal of 5 bases from V and 6 bases from J, the junction contained 9 bases not matched to a gene. This CDR3 has 14 amino acids. The V gene is TRBV7-2, the J gene TRBJ1-1; 7 bases line up with TRBD1. The TCR sequence derives from an older woman with acute or convalescent COVID-19. The sample consisted of peripheral blood. The CDR3 reads CASSLLTGLSEAFF. For the CDR3, the DNA is TGTGCCAGCAGCCTACTGACAGGGCTCTCTGAAGCTTTCTTT.